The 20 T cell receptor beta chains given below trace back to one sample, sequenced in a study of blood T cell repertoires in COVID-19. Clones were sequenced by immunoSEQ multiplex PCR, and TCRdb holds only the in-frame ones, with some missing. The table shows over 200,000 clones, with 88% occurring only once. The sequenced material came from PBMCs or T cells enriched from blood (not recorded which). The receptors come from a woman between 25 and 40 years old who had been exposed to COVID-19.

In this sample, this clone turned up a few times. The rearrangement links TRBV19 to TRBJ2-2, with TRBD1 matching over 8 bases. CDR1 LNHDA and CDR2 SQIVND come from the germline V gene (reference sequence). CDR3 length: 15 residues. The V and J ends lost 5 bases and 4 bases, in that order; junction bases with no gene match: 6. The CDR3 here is CASSPDRASTGELFF. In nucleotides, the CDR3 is TGTGCCAGTAGTCCGGACAGGGCTTCCACCGGGGAGCTGTTTTTT.

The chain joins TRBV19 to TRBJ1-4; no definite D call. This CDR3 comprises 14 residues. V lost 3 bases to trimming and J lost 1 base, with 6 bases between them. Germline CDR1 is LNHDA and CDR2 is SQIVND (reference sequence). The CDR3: CASSIGVTNEKLFF. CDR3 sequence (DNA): TGTGCCAGTAGTATCGGGGTAACTAATGAAAAACTGTTTTTT.

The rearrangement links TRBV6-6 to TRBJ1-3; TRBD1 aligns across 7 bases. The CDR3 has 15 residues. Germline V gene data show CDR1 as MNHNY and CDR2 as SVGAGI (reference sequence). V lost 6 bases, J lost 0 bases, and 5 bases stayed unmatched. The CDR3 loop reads CASSLGTASGNTIYF. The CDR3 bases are TGTGCCAGCAGCCTTGGGACAGCCTCTGGAAACACCATATATTTT.

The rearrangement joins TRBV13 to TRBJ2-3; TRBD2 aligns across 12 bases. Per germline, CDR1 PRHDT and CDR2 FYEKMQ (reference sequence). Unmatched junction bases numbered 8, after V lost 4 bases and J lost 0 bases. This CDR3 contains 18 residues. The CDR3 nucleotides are TGTGCCAGCAGCTCACTAGCGGGGGGCGTTCCTAGCACAGATACGCAGTATTTT. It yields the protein CASSSLAGGVPSTDTQYF.

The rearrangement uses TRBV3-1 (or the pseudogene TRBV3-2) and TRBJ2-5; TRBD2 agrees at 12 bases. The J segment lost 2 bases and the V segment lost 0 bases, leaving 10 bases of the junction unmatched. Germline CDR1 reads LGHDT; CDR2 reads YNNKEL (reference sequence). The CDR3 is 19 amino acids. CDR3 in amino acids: CASSQDERGLAGLQETQYF. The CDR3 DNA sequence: TGTGCCAGCAGCCAAGATGAAAGGGGACTAGCGGGTCTACAAGAGACCCAGTACTTC.

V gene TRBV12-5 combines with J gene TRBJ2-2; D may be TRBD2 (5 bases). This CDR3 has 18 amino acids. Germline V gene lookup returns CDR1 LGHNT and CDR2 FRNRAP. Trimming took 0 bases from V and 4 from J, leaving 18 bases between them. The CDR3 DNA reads TGTGCTAGTGGTTTGGTTCTTCGGAGACTACCACCCACCGGGGAGCTGTTTTTT. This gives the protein CASGLVLRRLPPTGELFF.

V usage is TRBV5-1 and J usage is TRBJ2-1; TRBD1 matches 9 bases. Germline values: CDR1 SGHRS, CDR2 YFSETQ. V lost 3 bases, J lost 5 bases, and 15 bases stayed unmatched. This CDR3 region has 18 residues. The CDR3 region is CASSSVPGQGPYHNEQFF. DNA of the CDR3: TGCGCCAGCAGCTCAGTCCCGGGACAGGGCCCGTATCACAATGAGCAGTTCTTC. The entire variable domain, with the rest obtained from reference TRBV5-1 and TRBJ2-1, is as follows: KAGVTQTPRYLIKTRGQQVTLSCSPISGHRSVSWYQQTPGQGLQFLFEYFSETQRNKGNFPGRFSGRQFSNSRSEMNVSTLELGDSALYLCASSSVPGQGPYHNEQFFGPGTRLTVL.

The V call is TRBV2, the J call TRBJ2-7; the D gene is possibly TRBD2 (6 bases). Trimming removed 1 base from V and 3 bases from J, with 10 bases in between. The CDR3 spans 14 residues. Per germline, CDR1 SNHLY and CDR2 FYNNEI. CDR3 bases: TGTGCCAGCAGTGAAGGGGGGACTCTCTACGAGCAGTACTTC. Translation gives CASSEGGTLYEQYF.

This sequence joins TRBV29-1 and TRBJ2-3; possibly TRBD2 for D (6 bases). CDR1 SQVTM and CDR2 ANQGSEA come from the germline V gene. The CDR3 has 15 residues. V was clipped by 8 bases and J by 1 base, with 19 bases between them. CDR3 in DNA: TGCAGCTTCGGACTATCCGGAACTGGCACAGATACGCAGTATTTT. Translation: CSFGLSGTGTDTQYF.

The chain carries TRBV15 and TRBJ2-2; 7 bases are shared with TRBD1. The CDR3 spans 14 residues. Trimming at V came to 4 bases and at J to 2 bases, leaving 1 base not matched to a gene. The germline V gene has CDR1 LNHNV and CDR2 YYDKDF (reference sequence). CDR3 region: CATSTGGNTGELFF. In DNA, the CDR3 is TGTGCCACCAGCACAGGGGGAAACACCGGGGAGCTGTTTTTT.

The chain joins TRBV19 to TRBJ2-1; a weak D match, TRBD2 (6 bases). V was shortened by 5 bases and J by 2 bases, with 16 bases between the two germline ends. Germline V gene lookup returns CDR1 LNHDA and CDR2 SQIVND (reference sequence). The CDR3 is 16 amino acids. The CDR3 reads CASSPPRIAAYNEQFF. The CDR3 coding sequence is TGTGCCAGTAGTCCCCCGAGGATAGCGGCCTACAATGAGCAGTTCTTC. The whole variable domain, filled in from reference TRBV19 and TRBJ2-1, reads DGGITQSPKYLFRKEGQNVTLSCEQNLNHDAMYWYRQDPGQGLRLIYYSQIVNDFQKGDIAEGYSVSREKKESFPLTVTSAQKNPTAFYLCASSPPRIAAYNEQFFGPGTRLTVL.

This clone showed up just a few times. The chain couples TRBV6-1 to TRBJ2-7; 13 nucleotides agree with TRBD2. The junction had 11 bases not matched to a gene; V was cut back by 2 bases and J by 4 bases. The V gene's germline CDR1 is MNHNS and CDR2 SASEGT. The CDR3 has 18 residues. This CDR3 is CASSERTSGSRGRYEQYF. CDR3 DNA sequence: TGTGCCAGCAGTGAACGGACTAGCGGGAGTCGAGGGCGGTACGAGCAGTACTTC.

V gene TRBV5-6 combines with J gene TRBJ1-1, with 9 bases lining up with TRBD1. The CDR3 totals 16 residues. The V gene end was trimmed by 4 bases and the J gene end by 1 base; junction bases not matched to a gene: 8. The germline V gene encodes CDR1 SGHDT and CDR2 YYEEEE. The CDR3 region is CASSPVVQGANTEAFF. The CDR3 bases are TGTGCCAGCAGCCCTGTAGTACAGGGGGCGAACACTGAAGCTTTCTTT.

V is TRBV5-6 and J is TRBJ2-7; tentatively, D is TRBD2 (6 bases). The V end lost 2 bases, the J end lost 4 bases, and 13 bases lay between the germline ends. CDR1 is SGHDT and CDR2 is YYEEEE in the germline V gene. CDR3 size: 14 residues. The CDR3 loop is CASSFPGEGYEQYF. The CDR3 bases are TGTGCCAGCAGCTTTCCGGGGGAAGGGTACGAGCAGTACTTC.

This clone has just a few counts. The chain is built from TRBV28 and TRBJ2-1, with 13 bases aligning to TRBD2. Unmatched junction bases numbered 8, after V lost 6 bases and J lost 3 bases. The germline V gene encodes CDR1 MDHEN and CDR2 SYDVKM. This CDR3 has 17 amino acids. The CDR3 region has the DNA TGTGCCAGCAGCGAACAGGGACTAGCGGGGAACTACAATGAGCAGTTCTTC. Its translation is CASSEQGLAGNYNEQFF.

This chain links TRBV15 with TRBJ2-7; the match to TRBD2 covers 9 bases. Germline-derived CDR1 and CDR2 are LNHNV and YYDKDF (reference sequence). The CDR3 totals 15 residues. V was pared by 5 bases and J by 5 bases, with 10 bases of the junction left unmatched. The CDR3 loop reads CATSRRGGAMDEQYF. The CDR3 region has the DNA TGTGCCACCAGCCGACGCGGGGGGGCTATGGACGAGCAGTACTTC.

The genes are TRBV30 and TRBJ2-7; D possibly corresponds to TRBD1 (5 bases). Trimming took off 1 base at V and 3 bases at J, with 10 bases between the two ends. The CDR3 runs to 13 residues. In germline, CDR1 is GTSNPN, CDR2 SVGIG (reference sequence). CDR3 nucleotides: TGTGCCTGGAGTGCAGGGTTGGTCTACGAGCAGTACTTC. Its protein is CAWSAGLVYEQYF.

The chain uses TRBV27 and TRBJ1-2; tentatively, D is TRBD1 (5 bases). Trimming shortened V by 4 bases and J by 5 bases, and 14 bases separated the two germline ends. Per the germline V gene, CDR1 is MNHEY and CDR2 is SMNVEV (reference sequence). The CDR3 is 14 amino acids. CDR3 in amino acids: CASSSAGDRYGYTF. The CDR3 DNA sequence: TGTGCCAGCAGTTCTGCGGGGGATCGGTATGGCTACACCTTC.

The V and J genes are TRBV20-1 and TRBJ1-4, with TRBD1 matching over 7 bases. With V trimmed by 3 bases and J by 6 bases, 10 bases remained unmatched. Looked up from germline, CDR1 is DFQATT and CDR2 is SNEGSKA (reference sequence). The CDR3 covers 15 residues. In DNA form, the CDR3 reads TGCAGTGCTAGTAGCCCCGGGACAGTAGATGAAAAACTGTTTTTT. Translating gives CSASSPGTVDEKLFF.

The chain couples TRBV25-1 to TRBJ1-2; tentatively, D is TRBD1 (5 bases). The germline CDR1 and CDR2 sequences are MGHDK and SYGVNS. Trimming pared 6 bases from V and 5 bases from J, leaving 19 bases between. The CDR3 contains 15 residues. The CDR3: CASRSSGLHGYGYTF. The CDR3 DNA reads TGTGCCAGCAGGAGCTCAGGGCTCCATGGGTATGGCTACACCTTC.